This is a list of T cell receptor beta chains from one sample in a study of blood T cells in healthy people across ages. TCRdb recomputed calls from the 5' RACE reads with MiXCR, one row per CDR3 protein. The sample lists around 940,000 distinct CDR3 sequences; roughly 47% were seen once. The sample taken for sequencing was blood. These receptors were obtained from a woman aged 55-70 years in good health. Both conserved end residues are part of each CDR3.

CASTRGGELFF	TRBJ2-2	TRBV6-5
CASSLGGAVLYEQYF	TRBJ2-7	TRBV7-2
CASTYGLSSYEQYF	TRBJ2-7	TRBV7-2
CSGGDSPSNEQFF	TRBJ2-1	TRBV29-1
CASSFSGAGSYNEQFF	TRBJ2-1	TRBV28
CASSLISRGDYGYTF	TRBJ1-2	TRBV7-8
CASSLEGETYEQYF	TRBJ2-7	TRBV7-9
CASAAATVLGTQYF	-	TRBV12-3/TRBV12-4
CASSVTRDSSPLHF	TRBJ1-6	TRBV6-1
CASSSQGGFNYGYTF	TRBJ1-2	TRBV7-2
CASSAAGQTYEQYF	TRBJ2-7	TRBV9